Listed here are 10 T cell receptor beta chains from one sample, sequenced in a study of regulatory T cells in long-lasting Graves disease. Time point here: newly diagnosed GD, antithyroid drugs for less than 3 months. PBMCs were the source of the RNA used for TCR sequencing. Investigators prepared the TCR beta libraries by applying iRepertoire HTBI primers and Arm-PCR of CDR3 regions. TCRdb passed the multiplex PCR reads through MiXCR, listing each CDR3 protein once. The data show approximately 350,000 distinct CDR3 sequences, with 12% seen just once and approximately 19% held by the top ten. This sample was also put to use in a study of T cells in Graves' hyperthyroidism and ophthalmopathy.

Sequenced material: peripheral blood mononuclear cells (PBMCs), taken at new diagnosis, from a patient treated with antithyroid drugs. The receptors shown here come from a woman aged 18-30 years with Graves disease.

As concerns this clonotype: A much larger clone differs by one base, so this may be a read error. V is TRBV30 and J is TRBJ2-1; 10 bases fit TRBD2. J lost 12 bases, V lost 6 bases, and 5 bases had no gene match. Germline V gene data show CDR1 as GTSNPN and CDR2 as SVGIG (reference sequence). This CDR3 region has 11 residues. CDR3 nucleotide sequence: TGTGCCTGCGGGACTAGCGTGGGGCAGTTCTTC. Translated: CACGTSVGQFF.

The CDR3 here is CSARGPSYNEQFF. The CDR3 DNA reads TGCAGTGCGCGGGGGCCCTCCTACAATGAGCAGTTCTTC. The chain combines TRBV20-1 with TRBJ2-1, with D possibly being TRBD2 (7 bases). The V gene lost 6 bases and the J gene lost 0 bases, with 9 bases spanning the gap. Germline V lookup: CDR1 DFQATT, CDR2 SNEGSKA (reference sequence). This CDR3 has 13 amino acids.

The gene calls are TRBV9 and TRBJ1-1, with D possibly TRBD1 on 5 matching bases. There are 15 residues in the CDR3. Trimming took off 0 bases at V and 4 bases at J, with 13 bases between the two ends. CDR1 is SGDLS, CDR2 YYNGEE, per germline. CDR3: CASSVGGAVGTEAFF. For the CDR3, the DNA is TGTGCCAGCAGCGTAGGAGGGGCTGTTGGCACTGAAGCTTTCTTT.

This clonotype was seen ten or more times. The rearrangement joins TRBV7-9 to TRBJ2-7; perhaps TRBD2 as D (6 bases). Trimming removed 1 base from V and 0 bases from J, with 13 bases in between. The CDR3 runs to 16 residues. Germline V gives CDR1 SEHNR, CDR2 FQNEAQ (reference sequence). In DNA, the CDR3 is TGTGCCAGCAGCTTAGGCGGGACGGCAAGCTCCTACGAGCAGTACTTC. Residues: CASSLGGTASSYEQYF. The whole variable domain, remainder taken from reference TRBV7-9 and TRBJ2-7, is DTGVSQNPRHKITKRGQNVTFRCDPISEHNRLYWYRQTLGQGPEFLTYFQNEAQLEKSRLLSDRFSAERPKGSFSTLEIQRTEQGDSAMYLCASSLGGTASSYEQYFGPGTRLTVT.

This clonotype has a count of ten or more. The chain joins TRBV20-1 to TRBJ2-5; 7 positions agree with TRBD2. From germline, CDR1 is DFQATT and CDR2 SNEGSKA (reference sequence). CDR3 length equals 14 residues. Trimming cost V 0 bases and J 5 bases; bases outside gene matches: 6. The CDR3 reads CSARDGRGRETQYF. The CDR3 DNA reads TGCAGTGCTAGAGATGGGAGGGGACGGGAGACCCAGTACTTC.

In DNA form, the CDR3 reads TGTGCCAGCAGATGGGGCGTCGACAGGAGGAACACCGGGGAGCTGTTTTTT. Translation gives CASRWGVDRRNTGELFF. This chain connects TRBV5-6 to TRBJ2-2; weak D call: TRBD1 (6 bases). Germline V CDR1 and CDR2: SGHDT, YYEEEE. There are 17 residues in the CDR3. V dropped 5 bases and J dropped 1 base, with 18 bases sitting between them. The whole variable domain, filled in from reference TRBV5-6 and TRBJ2-2, reads DAGVTQSPTHLIKTRGQQVTLRCSPKSGHDTVSWYQQALGQGPQFIFQYYEEEERQRGNFPDRFSGHQFPNYSSELNVNALLLGDSALYLCASRWGVDRRNTGELFFGEGSRLTVL.

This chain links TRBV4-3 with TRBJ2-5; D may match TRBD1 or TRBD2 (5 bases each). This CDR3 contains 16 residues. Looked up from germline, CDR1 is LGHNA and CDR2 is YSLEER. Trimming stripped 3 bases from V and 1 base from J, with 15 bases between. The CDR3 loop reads CASSHPTPGPQETQYF. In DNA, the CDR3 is TGCGCCAGCAGCCACCCCACTCCGGGACCCCAAGAGACCCAGTACTTC.

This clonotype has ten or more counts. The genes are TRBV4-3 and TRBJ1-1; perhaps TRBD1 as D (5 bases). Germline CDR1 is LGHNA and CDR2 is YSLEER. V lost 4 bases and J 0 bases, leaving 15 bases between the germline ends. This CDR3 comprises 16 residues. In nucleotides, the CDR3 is TGCGCCAGCAGCCGTACGGCCGGGACTCTGAACACTGAAGCTTTCTTT. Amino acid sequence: CASSRTAGTLNTEAFF.

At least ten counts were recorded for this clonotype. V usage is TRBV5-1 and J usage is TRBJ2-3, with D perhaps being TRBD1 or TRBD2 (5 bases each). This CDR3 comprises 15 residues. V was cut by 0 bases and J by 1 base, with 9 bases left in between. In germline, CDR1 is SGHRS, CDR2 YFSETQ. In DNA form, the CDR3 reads TGCGCCAGCAGCTTGGTACCGGGACGCACAGATACGCAGTATTTT. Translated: CASSLVPGRTDTQYF.

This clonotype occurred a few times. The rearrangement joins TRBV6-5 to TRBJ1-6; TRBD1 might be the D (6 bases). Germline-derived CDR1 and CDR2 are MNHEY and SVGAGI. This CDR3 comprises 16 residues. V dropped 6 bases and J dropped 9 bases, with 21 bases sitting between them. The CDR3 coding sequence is TGTGCCAGCAGCTACCACGGGGGCCAAGGCCGTTCACCCCTCCACTTT. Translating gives CASSYHGGQGRSPLHF.